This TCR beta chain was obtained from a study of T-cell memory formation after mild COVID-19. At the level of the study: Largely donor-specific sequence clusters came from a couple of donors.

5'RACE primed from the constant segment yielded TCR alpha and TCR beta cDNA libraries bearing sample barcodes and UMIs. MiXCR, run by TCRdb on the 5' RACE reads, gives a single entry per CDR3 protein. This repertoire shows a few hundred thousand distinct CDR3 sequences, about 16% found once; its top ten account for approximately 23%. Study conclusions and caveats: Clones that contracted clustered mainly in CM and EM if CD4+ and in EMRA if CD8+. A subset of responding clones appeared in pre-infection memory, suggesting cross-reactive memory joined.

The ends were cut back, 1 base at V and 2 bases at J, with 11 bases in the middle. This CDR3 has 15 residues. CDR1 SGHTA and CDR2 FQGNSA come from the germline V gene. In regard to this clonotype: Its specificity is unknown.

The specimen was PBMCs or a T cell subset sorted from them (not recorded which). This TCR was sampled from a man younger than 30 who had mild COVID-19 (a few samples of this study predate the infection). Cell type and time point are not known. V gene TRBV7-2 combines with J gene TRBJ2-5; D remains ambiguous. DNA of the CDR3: TGTGCCAGCAGCTTAGTTGTCGGGCGGCAAGAGACCCAGTACTTC. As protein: CASSLVVGRQETQYF.